This passage covers 28 T cell receptor beta chains from one sample sequenced in a study of cytomegalovirus exposure and HLA in healthy donors. PCR amplification relied on 60 Vbeta primers (plus 13 Jbeta primers). The table came from immunoSEQ multiplex PCR; TCRdb's copy has only in-frame clones and leaves some out. The data contain roughly 150,000 clones, 75% to 80% of them seen just once; the ten biggest clones take up around 1.7%. The sequencing input was PBMCs. These receptors were collected from a young woman in good health and CMV-seronegative.

The V gene is TRBV11-2, the J gene TRBJ2-5; TRBD2 aligns across 11 bases. Germline V gives CDR1 SGHAT, CDR2 FQNNGV. This CDR3 is 17 amino acids long. V was clipped by 4 bases and J by 3 bases; unmatched bases: 10. The CDR3 reads CASSSLTSGALEETQYF. CDR3 nucleotides: TGTGCCAGCAGCTCGCTGACTAGCGGGGCTCTAGAAGAGACCCAGTACTTC.

The DNA of the CDR3 is TGCGCGACAGGGGCGGTGGGAGAGACCCAGTACTTC. It yields the protein CATGAVGETQYF. The chain couples TRBV4-1 to TRBJ2-5; 8 bases line up with TRBD1. CDR1 and CDR2 (germline): MGHRA, YSYEKL. This CDR3 region has 12 residues.

The chain uses TRBV5-6 and TRBJ1-1; the match to TRBD1 covers 8 bases. The J segment lost 1 base and the V segment lost 4 bases, leaving 6 bases of the junction unmatched. Germline V gene lookup returns CDR1 SGHDT and CDR2 YYEEEE. CDR3 length equals 15 residues. In DNA form, the CDR3 reads TGTGCCAGCAGCAGGCCGACAGGGGCGAACACTGAAGCTTTCTTT. Its translation: CASSRPTGANTEAFF.

Comments on this clone: The junction and the germline gene differ at one end; a read error may be behind it. The chain has TRBV6-1 and TRBJ2-3; 7 nucleotides line up with TRBD2. CDR3 length: 18 residues. CDR1 is MNHNS and CDR2 is SASEGT in the germline V gene. The CDR3 loop reads CASREGREGWASTDTQYF. CDR3 bases: TGTGCCAGCAGGGAAGGGAGGGAGGGTTGGGCTAGCACAGATACGCAGTATTTT.

J is TRBJ2-7 and V is TRBV7-2, with TRBD2 identical over 10 bases. The junction had 7 bases not matched to a gene; V was cut back by 5 bases and J by 6 bases. The CDR3 runs to 14 residues. CDR1 is SGHTA, CDR2 FQGNSA, per germline. CDR3 in amino acids: CASSASGGVIEQYF. CDR3 nucleotide sequence: TGTGCCAGCAGCGCGAGCGGGGGGGTGATCGAGCAGTACTTC.

The rearrangement links TRBV30 to TRBJ2-1, with 8 bases that match TRBD2. The CDR3 has 15 amino acids. Germline values: CDR1 GTSNPN, CDR2 SVGIG (reference sequence). V lost 0 bases, J lost 4 bases, and 5 bases stayed unmatched. CDR3 loop: CAWSVVASGYNEQFF. CDR3 DNA sequence: TGTGCCTGGAGTGTCGTGGCTAGCGGGTACAATGAGCAGTTCTTC.

The V and J genes are TRBV7-2 and TRBJ2-7, with a weak D call TRBD2 (6 bases). Germline V gene data show CDR1 as SGHTA and CDR2 as FQGNSA. Trimming took off 1 base at V and 5 bases at J, with 15 bases between the two ends. The CDR3 spans 15 residues. CDR3 region: CASSLGPRGSDEQYF. The CDR3 nucleotides are TGTGCCAGCAGCTTAGGGCCCCGGGGGTCGGACGAGCAGTACTTC.

This chain joins TRBV6-1 and TRBJ2-2, with 9 bases that match TRBD1. There are 15 residues in the CDR3. V gave up 0 bases and J gave up 9 bases; unmatched junction bases: 5. Per the germline V gene, CDR1 is MNHNS and CDR2 is SASEGT. CDR3 amino acids: CASSEAGTGLRELFF. CDR3 sequence (DNA): TGTGCCAGCAGTGAAGCGGGGACAGGGCTCAGGGAGCTGTTTTTT.

V gene TRBV4-2 combines with J gene TRBJ2-2, with TRBD1 matching over 8 bases. The CDR3 sequence is 16 residues long. The J segment lost 1 base and the V segment lost 6 bases, leaving 7 bases of the junction unmatched. Germline V gene lookup returns CDR1 LGHNA and CDR2 YNFKEQ. In nucleotides, the CDR3 is TGTGCCAGCAGGGCAACCGGGACAGGGAACACCGGGGAGCTGTTTTTT. It is translated as CASRATGTGNTGELFF.

This chain uses TRBV5-1 with TRBJ1-2; 8 positions agree with TRBD1. V was clipped by 3 bases and J by 7 bases; unmatched bases: 8. There are 14 residues in the CDR3. CDR1 is SGHRS, CDR2 YFSETQ, per germline. CDR3 bases: TGCGCCAGCAGCTCCGCAGGGGGCAATGGTGGCTACACCTTC. Translating it yields CASSSAGGNGGYTF.

The V call is TRBV29-1, the J call TRBJ1-2; D remains ambiguous. Germline lookup yields CDR1 SQVTM and CDR2 ANQGSEA. The CDR3 sequence is 12 residues long. Deletions cut 4 bases from V and 1 base from J, with 7 bases between. CDR3 DNA: TGCAGCGTTGCCGGGAATAACTATGGCTACACCTTC. It codes for CSVAGNNYGYTF.

This chain connects TRBV6-1 to TRBJ1-2; 9 nucleotides line up with TRBD1. Looked up from germline, CDR1 is MNHNS and CDR2 is SASEGT. Trimming cost V 4 bases and J 4 bases; bases outside gene matches: 4. The CDR3 consists of 14 residues. The CDR3 DNA is TGTGCCAGCAGTGGGGAGACAGGGGGCTATGGCTACACCTTC. This translates into CASSGETGGYGYTF.

The V and J genes are TRBV18 and TRBJ2-1; 7 bases match TRBD1. V trimming: 2 bases; J trimming: 3 bases; junction bases outside the gene matches: 4. CDR1 and CDR2 (germline): KGHSH, LQKENI. This CDR3 comprises 15 residues. CDR3 sequence reads: CASSPEGQSYNEQFF. The CDR3 DNA reads TGTGCCAGCTCACCAGAGGGACAGAGCTACAATGAGCAGTTCTTC.

The gene calls are TRBV12-2 and TRBJ2-2; the D segment call TRBD2 is taken from the table without a DNA check. TRBV12-2 is a pseudogene locus. The CDR3 is made up of 12 amino acids. The CDR3 sequence is CASSLNTGELFF. The CDR3 nucleotides read TGTGCATCCTCGTTGAACACCGGGGAGCTGTTTTTT.

This clone appeared a few times. The chain is built from TRBV11-1 and TRBJ2-5; TRBD2 might be the D (5 bases). V was pared by 4 bases and J by 0 bases, with 21 bases between. Germline-derived CDR1 and CDR2 are SGHAT and FQDESV (reference sequence). This CDR3 has 18 amino acids. CDR3 nucleotide sequence: TGTGCCAGCAGCTCCCCGAAGGAGGCAGCTCGGTACCAAGAGACCCAGTACTTC. Protein: CASSSPKEAARYQETQYF.

The DNA of the CDR3 is TGTGCCAGCAGTCCTCCCCAGGGGACGGGGGGCTACACCTTC. It is translated as CASSPPQGTGGYTF. The genes are TRBV6-1 and TRBJ1-2; a weak D match, TRBD1 (6 bases). Germline CDR1 reads MNHNS; CDR2 reads SASEGT. This CDR3 spans 14 amino acids. Trimming shortened V by 5 bases and J by 8 bases, and 18 bases separated the two germline ends.

V and J are TRBV19 and TRBJ1-5; no reliable D call. The CDR3 covers 14 residues. Germline assignment: CDR1 LNHDA and CDR2 SQIVND (reference sequence). The ends were cut back, 5 bases at V and 3 bases at J, with 11 bases in the middle. The CDR3 spells CASSPETPNQPQHF. CDR3 DNA: TGTGCCAGTAGTCCGGAGACCCCCAATCAGCCCCAGCATTTT.

Only one count was recorded for this clone. J is TRBJ2-2 and V is TRBV30; D is perhaps TRBD2 (7 bases). V was trimmed by 0 bases and J by 7 bases, leaving 15 bases between them. The CDR3 has 15 residues. From germline, CDR1 is GTSNPN and CDR2 SVGIG (reference sequence). CDR3 residues: CAWSVRNREGGELFF. CDR3 bases: TGTGCCTGGAGTGTAAGGAACAGGGAGGGCGGGGAGCTGTTTTTT.

The chain combines TRBV5-4 with TRBJ2-5; 7 bases line up with TRBD1. Trimming at V came to 4 bases and at J to 3 bases, leaving 3 bases not matched to a gene. The germline CDR1 and CDR2 sequences are SGHNT and YYREEE (reference sequence). This CDR3 comprises 13 residues. The CDR3 reads CASSAGTEETQYF. CDR3 nucleotide sequence: TGTGCCAGCAGCGCCGGGACAGAAGAGACCCAGTACTTC.

This chain joins TRBV2 and TRBJ1-2; D might be TRBD1 (6 bases). Germline CDR1 SNHLY, CDR2 FYNNEI. The ends were cut back, 0 bases at V and 4 bases at J, with 15 bases in the middle. There are 16 residues in the CDR3. CDR3 loop: CASSEAGGGLSYGYTF. Written as DNA, the CDR3 is TGTGCCAGCAGTGAAGCGGGTGGGGGCTTGTCCTATGGCTACACCTTC.

This clone turned up a few times. The V call is TRBV9, the J call TRBJ1-3, with a weak D call TRBD1 (5 bases). The V gene's germline CDR1 is SGDLS and CDR2 YYNGEE. With 1 base removed from V and 0 bases from J, the gap between germline ends came to 8 bases. The CDR3 spans 15 residues. The CDR3 is CASSVSGGSGNTIYF. The DNA for the CDR3 is TGTGCCAGCAGCGTATCGGGGGGCTCTGGAAACACCATATATTTT. Full variable domain (outside the CDR3, taken from reference TRBV9 and TRBJ1-3): DSGVTQTPKHLITATGQRVTLRCSPRSGDLSVYWYQQSLDQGLQFLIQYYNGEERAKGNILERFSAQQFPDLHSELNLSSLELGDSALYFCASSVSGGSGNTIYFGEGSWLTVV.

V and J are TRBV5-1 and TRBJ1-1; possibly TRBD1 for D (5 bases). The V and J ends lost 4 bases and 4 bases respectively, with 17 bases between them. CDR1 and CDR2 from the germline V gene are SGHRS and YFSETQ. This CDR3 is built from 15 residues. The CDR3 region is CASSALGGDGTEAFF. The CDR3 nucleotides are TGCGCCAGCAGCGCCCTTGGGGGGGATGGCACTGAAGCTTTCTTT.

This clone has a handful of counts. The V call is TRBV2, the J call TRBJ1-4; possibly TRBD1 for D (6 bases). Trimming took 7 bases from V and 4 from J, leaving 10 bases between them. The CDR3 extends over 13 amino acids. CDR1 SNHLY and CDR2 FYNNEI come from the germline V gene. CDR3 sequence (DNA): TGTGCCAGCAAGGGCAGGGGTAATGAAAAACTGTTTTTT. Protein sequence: CASKGRGNEKLFF.

The chain carries TRBV4-3 and TRBJ1-1; D is unclear. Germline assignment: CDR1 LGHNA and CDR2 YSLEER. V was clipped by 4 bases and J by 0 bases, with 9 bases between them. This CDR3 is 14 amino acids long. CDR3 in DNA: TGCGCCAGCAGCCTTGGAGGGATGAACACTGAAGCTTTCTTT. Its protein product is CASSLGGMNTEAFF.

V gene TRBV6-1 combines with J gene TRBJ1-5; D remains unclear. CDR1 MNHNS and CDR2 SASEGT come from the germline V gene. V lost 0 bases, J lost 1 base, and 10 bases lay in between. The CDR3 covers 16 residues. DNA of the CDR3: TGTGCCAGCAGTGAAGCGCTAACTTTAAGCAATCAGCCCCAGCATTTT. Protein product: CASSEALTLSNQPQHF.

This clone came up once. The J gene is TRBJ2-7, the V gene TRBV5-4, with TRBD2 matching over 7 bases. The CDR3 covers 16 residues. With V trimmed by 5 bases and J by 0 bases, 11 bases remained unmatched. Germline V lookup: CDR1 SGHNT, CDR2 YYREEE (reference sequence). CDR3 amino acids: CASSPAKRDLSYEQYF. The CDR3, as DNA: TGTGCCAGCAGTCCCGCCAAGCGGGATCTCTCCTACGAGCAGTACTTC.

The gene calls are TRBV12-5 and TRBJ1-2, with 7 bases that match TRBD1. The length of the CDR3 is 17 residues. Germline assignment: CDR1 LGHNT and CDR2 FRNRAP. V shed 4 bases and J 2 bases; nucleotides not matched to a gene: 13. CDR3 DNA sequence: TGTGCTAGTGGTTGGGGAGCCTCCGGGGACAGAAACTATGGCTACACCTTC. Its translation is CASGWGASGDRNYGYTF.

V is TRBV10-1 and J is TRBJ2-3, with D maybe TRBD2 (5 bases). V lost 0 bases, J lost 8 bases, and 12 bases lay in between. The length of the CDR3 is 14 residues. Looked up from germline, CDR1 is WNHNN and CDR2 is SYGVQD (reference sequence). CDR3 region: CASSESGRAGTQYF. CDR3 nucleotides: TGCGCCAGCAGTGAGTCGGGAAGGGCGGGTACGCAGTATTTT.